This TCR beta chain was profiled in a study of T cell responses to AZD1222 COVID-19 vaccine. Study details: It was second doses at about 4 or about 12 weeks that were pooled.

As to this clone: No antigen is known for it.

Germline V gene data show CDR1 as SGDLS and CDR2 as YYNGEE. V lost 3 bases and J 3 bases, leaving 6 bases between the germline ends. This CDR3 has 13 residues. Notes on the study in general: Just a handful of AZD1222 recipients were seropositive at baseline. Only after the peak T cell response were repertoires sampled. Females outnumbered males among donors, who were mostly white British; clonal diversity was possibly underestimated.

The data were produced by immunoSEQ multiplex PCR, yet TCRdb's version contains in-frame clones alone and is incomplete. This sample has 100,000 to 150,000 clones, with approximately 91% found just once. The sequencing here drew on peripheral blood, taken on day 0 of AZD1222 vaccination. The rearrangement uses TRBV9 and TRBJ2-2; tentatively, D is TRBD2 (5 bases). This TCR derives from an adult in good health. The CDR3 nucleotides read TGTGCCAGCAGCGAGCGGCACACCGGGGAGCTGTTTTTT. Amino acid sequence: CASSERHTGELFF. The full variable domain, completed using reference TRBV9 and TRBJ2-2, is DSGVTQTPKHLITATGQRVTLRCSPRSGDLSVYWYQQSLDQGLQFLIQYYNGEERAKGNILERFSAQQFPDLHSELNLSSLELGDSALYFCASSERHTGELFFGEGSRLTVL.